The present T cell receptor (beta chain) was sequenced within a study of OX40 agonist ivuxolimab in advanced cancers. About the research overall: Of the patients, three showed partial responses, one with hepatocellular carcinoma and two with cutaneous melanoma.

The data were produced by immunoSEQ multiplex PCR, yet TCRdb's version contains in-frame clones alone and is incomplete. The sample contains 80,000 or so clones, under 95% of which appear only once. Germline-derived CDR1 and CDR2 are SGHDT and YYEEEE. The CDR3 is made up of 16 amino acids. Losses at the gene ends were 0 bases for V and 7 bases for J; bases not matched to a gene: 11. The V call is TRBV5-6, the J call TRBJ1-2; 8 positions agree with TRBD1. The source was CD4+ or CD8+ T cells sorted from blood, collected in a trial of the OX40 agonist ivuxolimab. The clonotype was recovered from an adult with an advanced solid tumor such as melanoma, head and neck, liver or kidney cancer. The CDR3: CASSLELVDRAVGYTF. The DNA for the CDR3 is TGTGCCAGCAGCTTGGAACTGGTGGACAGGGCTGTTGGCTACACCTTC.